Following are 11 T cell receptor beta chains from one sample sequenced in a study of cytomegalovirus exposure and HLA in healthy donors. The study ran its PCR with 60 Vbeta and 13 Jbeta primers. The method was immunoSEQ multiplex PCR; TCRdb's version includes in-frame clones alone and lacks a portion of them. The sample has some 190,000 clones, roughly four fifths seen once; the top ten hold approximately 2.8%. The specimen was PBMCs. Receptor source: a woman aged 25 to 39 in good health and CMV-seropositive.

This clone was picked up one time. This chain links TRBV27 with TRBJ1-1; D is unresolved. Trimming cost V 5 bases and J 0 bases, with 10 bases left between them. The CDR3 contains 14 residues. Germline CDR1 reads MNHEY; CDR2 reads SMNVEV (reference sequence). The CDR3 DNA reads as TGTGCCAGCAGTAGGGAGGCTCTGAACACTGAAGCTTTCTTT. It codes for CASSREALNTEAFF.

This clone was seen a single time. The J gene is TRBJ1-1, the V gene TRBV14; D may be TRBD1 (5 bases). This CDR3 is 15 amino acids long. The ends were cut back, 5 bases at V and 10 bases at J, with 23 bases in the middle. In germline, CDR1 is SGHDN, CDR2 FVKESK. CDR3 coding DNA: TGTGCCAGCAGCGAAGCCGGACGGGGGGGGATTGTAGCTTTCTTT. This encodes CASSEAGRGGIVAFF.

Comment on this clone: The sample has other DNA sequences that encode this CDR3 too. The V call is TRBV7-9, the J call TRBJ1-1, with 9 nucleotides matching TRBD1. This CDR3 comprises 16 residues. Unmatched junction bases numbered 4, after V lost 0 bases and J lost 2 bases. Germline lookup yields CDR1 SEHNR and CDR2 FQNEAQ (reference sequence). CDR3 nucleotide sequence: TGTGCCAGCAGCTTAGCAGGGACAGGGCCAAACACTGAAGCTTTCTTT. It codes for CASSLAGTGPNTEAFF. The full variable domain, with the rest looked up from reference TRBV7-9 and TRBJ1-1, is DTGVSQNPRHKITKRGQNVTFRCDPISEHNRLYWYRQTLGQGPEFLTYFQNEAQLEKSRLLSDRFSAERPKGSFSTLEIQRTEQGDSAMYLCASSLAGTGPNTEAFFGQGTRLTVV.

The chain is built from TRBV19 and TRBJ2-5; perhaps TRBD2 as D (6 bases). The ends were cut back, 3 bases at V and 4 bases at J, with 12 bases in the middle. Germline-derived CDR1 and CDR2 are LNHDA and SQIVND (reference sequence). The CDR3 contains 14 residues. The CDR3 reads CASSIRGMGETQYF. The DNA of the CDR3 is TGTGCCAGTAGTATCCGCGGGATGGGAGAGACCCAGTACTTC. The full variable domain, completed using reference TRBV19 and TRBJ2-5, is DGGITQSPKYLFRKEGQNVTLSCEQNLNHDAMYWYRQDPGQGLRLIYYSQIVNDFQKGDIAEGYSVSREKKESFPLTVTSAQKNPTAFYLCASSIRGMGETQYFGPGTRLLVL.

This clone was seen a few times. CDR3 amino acids: CASSLGGVYEQYF. In nucleotides, the CDR3 is TGCGCCAGCAGCTTGGGCGGGGTCTACGAGCAGTACTTC. The chain joins TRBV5-1 to TRBJ2-7, with D possibly matching TRBD2 (6 bases). V lost 0 bases and J lost 3, with 7 bases in between. CDR3 length: 13 residues. CDR1 and CDR2 (germline): SGHRS, YFSETQ.

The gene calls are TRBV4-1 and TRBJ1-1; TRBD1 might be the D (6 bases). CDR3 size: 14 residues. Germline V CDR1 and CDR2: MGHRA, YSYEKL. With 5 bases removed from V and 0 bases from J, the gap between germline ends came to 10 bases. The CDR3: CASSSTGMNTEAFF. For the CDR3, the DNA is TGCGCCAGCAGCTCTACAGGGATGAACACTGAAGCTTTCTTT.

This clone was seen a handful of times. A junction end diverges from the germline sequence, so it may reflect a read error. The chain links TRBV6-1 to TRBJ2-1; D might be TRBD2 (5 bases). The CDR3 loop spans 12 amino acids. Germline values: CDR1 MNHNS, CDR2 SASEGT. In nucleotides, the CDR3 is TGTGCCAGCAGTGGCGCTTCTAGCAGATGGGTCTTC. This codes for CASSGASSRWVF.

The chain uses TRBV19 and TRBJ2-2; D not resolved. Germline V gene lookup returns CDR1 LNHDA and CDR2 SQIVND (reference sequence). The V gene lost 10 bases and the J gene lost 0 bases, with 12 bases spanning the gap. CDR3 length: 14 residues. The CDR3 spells CATRLVANTGELFF. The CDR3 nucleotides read TGTGCCACCAGACTGGTTGCGAACACCGGGGAGCTGTTTTTT.

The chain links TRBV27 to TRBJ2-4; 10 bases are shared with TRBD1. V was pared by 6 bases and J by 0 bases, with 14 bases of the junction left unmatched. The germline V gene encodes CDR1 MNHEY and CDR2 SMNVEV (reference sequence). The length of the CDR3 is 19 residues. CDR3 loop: CASSSLTGTGVLAKNIQYF. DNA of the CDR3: TGTGCCAGCAGCTCCCTCACCGGGACAGGGGTCTTAGCCAAAAACATTCAGTACTTC.

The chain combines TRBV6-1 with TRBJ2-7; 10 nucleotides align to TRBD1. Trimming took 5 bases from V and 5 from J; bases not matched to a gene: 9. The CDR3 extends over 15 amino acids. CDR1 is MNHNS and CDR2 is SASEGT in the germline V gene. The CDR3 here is CASSTDRGLSHEQYF. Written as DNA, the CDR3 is TGTGCCAGCAGTACCGACAGGGGGCTTAGCCACGAGCAGTACTTC.

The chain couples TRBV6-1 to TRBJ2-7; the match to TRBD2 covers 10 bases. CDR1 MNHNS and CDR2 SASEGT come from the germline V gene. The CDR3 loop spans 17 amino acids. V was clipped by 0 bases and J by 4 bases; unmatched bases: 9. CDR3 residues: CASSEAGTSALFYEQYF. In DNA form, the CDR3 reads TGTGCCAGCAGTGAAGCGGGGACTAGCGCTCTATTTTACGAGCAGTACTTC.